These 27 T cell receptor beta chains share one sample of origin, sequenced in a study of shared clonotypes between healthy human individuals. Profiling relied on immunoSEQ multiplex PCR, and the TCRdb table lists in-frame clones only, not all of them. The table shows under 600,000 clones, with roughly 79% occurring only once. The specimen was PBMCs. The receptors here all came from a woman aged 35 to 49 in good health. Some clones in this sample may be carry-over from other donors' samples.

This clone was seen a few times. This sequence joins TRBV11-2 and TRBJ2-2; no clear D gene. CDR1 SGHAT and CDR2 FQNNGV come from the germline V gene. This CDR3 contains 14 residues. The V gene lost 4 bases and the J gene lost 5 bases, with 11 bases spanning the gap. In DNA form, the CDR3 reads TGTGCCAGCAGCTCCCGACCGCGTACCGGGGAGCTGTTTTTT. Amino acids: CASSSRPRTGELFF.

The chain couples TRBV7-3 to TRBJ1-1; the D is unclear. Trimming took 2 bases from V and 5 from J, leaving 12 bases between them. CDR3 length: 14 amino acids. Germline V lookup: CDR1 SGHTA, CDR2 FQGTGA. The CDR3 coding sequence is TGTGCCAGCAGCTTAGATCGCGGACCTACTGAAGCTTTCTTT. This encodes CASSLDRGPTEAFF.

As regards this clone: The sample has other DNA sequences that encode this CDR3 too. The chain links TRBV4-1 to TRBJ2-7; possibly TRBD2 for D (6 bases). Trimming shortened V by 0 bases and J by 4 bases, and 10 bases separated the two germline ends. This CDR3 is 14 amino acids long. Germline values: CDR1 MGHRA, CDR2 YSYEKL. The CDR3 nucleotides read TGCGCCAGCAGCCAAGAGGAGGGAGTTTACGAGCAGTACTTC. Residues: CASSQEEGVYEQYF.

The CDR3 nucleotides read TGCAGCGTTGACAGGGCTTTGAGCGTGGACGAGCAGTACTTC. It yields the protein CSVDRALSVDEQYF. The chain employs TRBV29-1 and TRBJ2-5; TRBD1 is a possible D gene (5 bases). The J call may be mistaken, given a closer DNA end match to TRBJ2-7. The CDR3 extends over 14 amino acids. In germline, CDR1 is SQVTM, CDR2 ANQGSEA.

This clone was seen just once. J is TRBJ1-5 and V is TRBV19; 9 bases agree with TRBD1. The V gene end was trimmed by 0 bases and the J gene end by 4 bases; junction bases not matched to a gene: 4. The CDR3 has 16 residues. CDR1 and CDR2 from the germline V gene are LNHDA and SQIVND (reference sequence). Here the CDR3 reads CASSIDTTGGNQPQHF. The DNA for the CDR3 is TGTGCCAGTAGTATAGATACGACAGGGGGGAATCAGCCCCAGCATTTT.

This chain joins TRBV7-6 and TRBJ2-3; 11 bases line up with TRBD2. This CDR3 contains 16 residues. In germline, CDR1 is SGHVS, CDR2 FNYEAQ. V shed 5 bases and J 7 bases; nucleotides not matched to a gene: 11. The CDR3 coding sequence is TGTGCCAGCAGCCGGGAACTAGCGGGAGTTTGGTATACGCAGTATTTT. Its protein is CASSRELAGVWYTQYF.

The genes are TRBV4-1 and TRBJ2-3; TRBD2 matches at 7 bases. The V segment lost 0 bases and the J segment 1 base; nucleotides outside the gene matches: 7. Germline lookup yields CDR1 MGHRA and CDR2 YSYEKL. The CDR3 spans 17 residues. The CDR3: CASSQEFITSGTDTQYF. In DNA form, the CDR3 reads TGCGCCAGCAGCCAAGAATTCATTACTAGCGGCACAGATACGCAGTATTTT.

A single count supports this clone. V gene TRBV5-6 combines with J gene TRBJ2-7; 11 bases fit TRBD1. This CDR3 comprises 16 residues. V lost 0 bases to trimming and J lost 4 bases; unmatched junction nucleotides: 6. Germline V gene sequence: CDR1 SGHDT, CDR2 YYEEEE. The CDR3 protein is CASSLAGQGEGYEQYF. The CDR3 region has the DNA TGTGCCAGCAGCTTGGCGGGACAGGGGGAGGGATACGAGCAGTACTTC.

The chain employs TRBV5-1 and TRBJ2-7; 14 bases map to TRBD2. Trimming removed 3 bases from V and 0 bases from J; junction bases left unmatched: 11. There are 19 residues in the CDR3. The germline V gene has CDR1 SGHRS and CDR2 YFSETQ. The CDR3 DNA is TGCGCCAGCAGCTCCACCGGGACTAGCGGGGGAGGAAGCTCCTACGAGCAGTACTTC. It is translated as CASSSTGTSGGGSSYEQYF.

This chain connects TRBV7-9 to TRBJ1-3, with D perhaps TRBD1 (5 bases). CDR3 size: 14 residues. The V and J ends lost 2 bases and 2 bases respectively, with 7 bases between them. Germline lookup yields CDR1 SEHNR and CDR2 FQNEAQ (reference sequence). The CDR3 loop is CASSLIRAGNTIYF. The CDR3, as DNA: TGTGCCAGCAGCTTAATCAGGGCTGGAAACACCATATATTTT.

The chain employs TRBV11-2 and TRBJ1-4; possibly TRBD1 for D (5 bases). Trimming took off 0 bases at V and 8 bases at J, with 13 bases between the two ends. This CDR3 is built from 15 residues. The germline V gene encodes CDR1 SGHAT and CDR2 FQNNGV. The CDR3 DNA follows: TGTGCCAGCAGCTTAGAGGACACACGGAGGGAAAAACTGTTTTTT. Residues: CASSLEDTRREKLFF.

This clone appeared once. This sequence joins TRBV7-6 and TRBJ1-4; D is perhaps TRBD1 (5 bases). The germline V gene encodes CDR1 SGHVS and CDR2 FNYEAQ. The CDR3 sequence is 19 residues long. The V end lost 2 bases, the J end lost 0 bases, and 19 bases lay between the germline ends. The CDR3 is CASSLKSVGTGATNEKLFF. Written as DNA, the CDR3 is TGTGCCAGCAGCTTAAAGTCAGTTGGAACAGGAGCAACTAATGAAAAACTGTTTTTT.

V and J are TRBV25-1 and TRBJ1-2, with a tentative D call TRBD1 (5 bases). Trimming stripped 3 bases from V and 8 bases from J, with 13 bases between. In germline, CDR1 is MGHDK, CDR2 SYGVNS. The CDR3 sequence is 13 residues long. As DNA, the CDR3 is TGTGCCAGCAGTGACGCAGGGTATGGGGGCTACACCTTC. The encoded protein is CASSDAGYGGYTF.

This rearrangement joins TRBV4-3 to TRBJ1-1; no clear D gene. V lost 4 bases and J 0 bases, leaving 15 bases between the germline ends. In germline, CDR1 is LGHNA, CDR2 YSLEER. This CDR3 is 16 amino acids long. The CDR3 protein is CASSPYWRQMNTEAFF. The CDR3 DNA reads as TGCGCCAGCAGCCCGTATTGGCGTCAGATGAACACTGAAGCTTTCTTT.

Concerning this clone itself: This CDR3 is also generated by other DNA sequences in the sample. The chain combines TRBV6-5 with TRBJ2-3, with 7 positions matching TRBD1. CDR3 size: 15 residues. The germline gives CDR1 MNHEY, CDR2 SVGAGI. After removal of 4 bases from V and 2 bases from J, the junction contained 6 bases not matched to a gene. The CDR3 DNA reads TGTGCCAGCAGTTTGGACAGGCCGTCCACAGATACGCAGTATTTT. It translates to CASSLDRPSTDTQYF.

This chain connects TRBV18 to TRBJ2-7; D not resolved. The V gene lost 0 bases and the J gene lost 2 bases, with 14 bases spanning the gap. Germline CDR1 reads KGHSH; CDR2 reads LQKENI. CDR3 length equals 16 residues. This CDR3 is CASSPPGGYHTYEQYF. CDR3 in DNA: TGTGCCAGCTCACCACCTGGCGGTTATCATACCTACGAGCAGTACTTC. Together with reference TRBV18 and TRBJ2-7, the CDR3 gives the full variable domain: NAGVMQNPRHLVRRRGQEARLRCSPMKGHSHVYWYRQLPEEGLKFMVYLQKENIIDESGMPKERFSAEFPKEGPSILRIQQVVRGDSAAYFCASSPPGGYHTYEQYFGPGTRLTVT.

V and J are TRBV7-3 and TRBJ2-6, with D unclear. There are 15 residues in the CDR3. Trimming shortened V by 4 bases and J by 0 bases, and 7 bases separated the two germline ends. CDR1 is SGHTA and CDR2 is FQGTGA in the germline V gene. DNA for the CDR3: TGTGCCAGCAGCTCCTCGGGCTCTGGGGCCAACGTCCTGACTTTC. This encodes CASSSSGSGANVLTF. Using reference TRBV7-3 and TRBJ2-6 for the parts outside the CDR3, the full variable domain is GAGVSQTPSNKVTEKGKYVELRCDPISGHTALYWYRQSLGQGPEFLIYFQGTGAADDSGLPNDRFFAVRPEGSVSTLKIQRTERGDSAVYLCASSSSGSGANVLTFGAGSRLTVL.

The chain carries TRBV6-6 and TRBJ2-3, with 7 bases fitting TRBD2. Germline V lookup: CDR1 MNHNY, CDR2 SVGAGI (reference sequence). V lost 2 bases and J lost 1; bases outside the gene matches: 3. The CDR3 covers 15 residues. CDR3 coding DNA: TGTGCCAGCAGTTACGGGGGAGGGGGCACAGATACGCAGTATTTT. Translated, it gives CASSYGGGGTDTQYF.

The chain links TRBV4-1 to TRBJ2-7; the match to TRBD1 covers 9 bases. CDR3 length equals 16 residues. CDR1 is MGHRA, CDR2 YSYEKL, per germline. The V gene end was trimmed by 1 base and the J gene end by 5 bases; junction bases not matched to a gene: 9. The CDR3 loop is CASSQVWGQGVHEQYF. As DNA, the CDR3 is TGCGCCAGCAGCCAAGTTTGGGGACAGGGAGTCCACGAGCAGTACTTC.

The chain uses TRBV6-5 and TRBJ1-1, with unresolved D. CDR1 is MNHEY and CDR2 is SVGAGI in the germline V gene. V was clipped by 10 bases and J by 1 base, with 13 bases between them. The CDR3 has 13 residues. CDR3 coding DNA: TGTGCCACCTCGTGGAACCGGAACACTGAAGCTTTCTTT. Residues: CATSWNRNTEAFF.

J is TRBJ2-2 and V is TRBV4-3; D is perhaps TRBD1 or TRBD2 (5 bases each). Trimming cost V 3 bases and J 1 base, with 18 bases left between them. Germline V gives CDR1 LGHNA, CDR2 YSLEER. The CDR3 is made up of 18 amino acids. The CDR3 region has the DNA TGCGCCAGCAGCCACCCCCATGGGGCAGGACTGAACACCGGGGAGCTGTTTTTT. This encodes CASSHPHGAGLNTGELFF.

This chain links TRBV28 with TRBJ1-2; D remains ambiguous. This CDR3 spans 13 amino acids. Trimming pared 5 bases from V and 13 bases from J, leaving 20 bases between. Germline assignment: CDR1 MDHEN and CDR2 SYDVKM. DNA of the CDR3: TGTGCCAGCAGTCCACCAACTCCTATGGCTACCACCTTC. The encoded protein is CASSPPTPMATTF.

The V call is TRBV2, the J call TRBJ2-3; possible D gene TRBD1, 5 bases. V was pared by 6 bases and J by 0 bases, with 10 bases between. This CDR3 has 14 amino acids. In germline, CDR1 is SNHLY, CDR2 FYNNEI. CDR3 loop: CASSRTSSTDTQYF. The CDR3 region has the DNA TGTGCCAGCAGCCGGACAAGTAGCACAGATACGCAGTATTTT.

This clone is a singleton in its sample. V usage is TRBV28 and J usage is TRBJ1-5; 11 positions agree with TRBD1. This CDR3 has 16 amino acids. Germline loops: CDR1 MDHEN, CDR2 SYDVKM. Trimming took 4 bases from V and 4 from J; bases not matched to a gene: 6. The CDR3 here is CASSSGTGGRNQPQHF. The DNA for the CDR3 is TGTGCCAGCAGTTCGGGGACAGGGGGTCGAAATCAGCCCCAGCATTTT.

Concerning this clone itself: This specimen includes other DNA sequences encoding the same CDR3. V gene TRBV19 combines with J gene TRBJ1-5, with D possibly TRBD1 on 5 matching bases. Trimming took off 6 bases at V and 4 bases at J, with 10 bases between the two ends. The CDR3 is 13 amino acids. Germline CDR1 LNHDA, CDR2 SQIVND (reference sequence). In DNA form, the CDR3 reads TGTGCCAGTAGCTCGCAGGGAAATCAGCCCCAGCATTTT. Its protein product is CASSSQGNQPQHF.

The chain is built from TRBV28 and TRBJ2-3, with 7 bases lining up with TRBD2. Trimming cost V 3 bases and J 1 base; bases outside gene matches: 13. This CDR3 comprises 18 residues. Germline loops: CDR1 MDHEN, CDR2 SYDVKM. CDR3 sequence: CASSFSPLLADRTDTQYF. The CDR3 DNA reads TGTGCCAGCAGTTTTTCTCCCCTCCTAGCGGATCGCACAGATACGCAGTATTTT.

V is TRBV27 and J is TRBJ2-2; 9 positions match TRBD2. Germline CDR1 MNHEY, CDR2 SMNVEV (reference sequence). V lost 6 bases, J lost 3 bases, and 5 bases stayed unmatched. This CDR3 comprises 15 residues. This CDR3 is CASSSRLADTGELFF. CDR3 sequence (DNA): TGTGCCAGCAGCTCCCGACTAGCGGACACCGGGGAGCTGTTTTTT.